This T cell receptor beta chain appears in the sequencing data of a study of cytomegalovirus exposure and HLA in healthy donors. Notes on the study in general: Judged likely to be a sequencing artifact was a cluster of highly shared sequence variants. Presence/absence results assume similar sequencing depth per donor, which may not hold. As a later analysis revealed, most CMV-associated TCR beta chains appeared HLA-restricted.

The PCR used 60 Vbeta and 13 Jbeta primers. The method was immunoSEQ multiplex PCR; TCRdb's version includes in-frame clones alone and lacks a portion of them. The data contain about 100,000 clones, around 80% of them singletons. Turning to this clone: No antigen is known for it.

From germline, CDR1 is SGHVS and CDR2 FNYEAQ. The V end lost 0 bases, the J end lost 1 base, and 12 bases lay between the germline ends. CDR3 length equals 16 residues. V usage is TRBV7-6 and J usage is TRBJ1-1, with D tentatively TRBD1 (5 bases). This sequence was found in a woman aged 18-29 years in good health and CMV-seronegative. Sequencing used PBMCs. CDR3 sequence: CASSLAQGWRNTEAFF. As DNA, the CDR3 is TGTGCCAGCAGCTTAGCCCAGGGATGGAGGAACACTGAAGCTTTCTTT.